The source of this TCR beta chain is a study of blood T cell repertoires in COVID-19. Profiled with immunoSEQ multiplex PCR; TCRdb holds only in-frame clones, not every one. The sample shows 430,000 or so clones, over 75% of them seen only once. This CDR3 has 14 residues. Germline-derived CDR1 and CDR2 are SEHNR and FQNEAQ (reference sequence). The V end lost 5 bases, the J end lost 7 bases, and 18 bases lay between the germline ends. The sequence came from a woman aged 40 to 50 who had recovered from COVID-19. This chain links TRBV7-9 with TRBJ2-7, with D possibly matching TRBD2 (6 bases). Sequenced input: PBMCs or T cells enriched from blood (not recorded which). CDR3 in amino acids: CASSKRETPWEQYF. CDR3 DNA: TGTGCCAGCAGCAAACGGGAGACACCTTGGGAGCAGTACTTC. The entire variable domain, with the rest obtained from reference TRBV7-9 and TRBJ2-7, is as follows: DTGVSQNPRHKITKRGQNVTFRCDPISEHNRLYWYRQTLGQGPEFLTYFQNEAQLEKSRLLSDRFSAERPKGSFSTLEIQRTEQGDSAMYLCASSKRETPWEQYFGPGTRLTVT.